This T cell receptor (beta chain) is drawn from a study of shared clonotypes between healthy human individuals. At the level of the study: The donors, a couple of women and three men, were aged 18 to 49. Per donor, three plates held CD4 naive cells, three held CD4 memory, two held CD8 naive and one held CD8 memory.

V was clipped by 6 bases and J by 0 bases, with 15 bases between them. The CDR3 totals 16 residues. CDR1 is SNHLY and CDR2 is FYNNEI in the germline V gene. A remark on this clone: The target antigen is unknown.

The authors split each subset's genomic DNA evenly across several immunoSEQ plates. Sequencing used immunoSEQ multiplex PCR; TCRdb keeps in-frame clones, though not all of them. The table shows hundreds of thousands of clones, with almost 97% occurring only once. Study-wide findings and caveats: What rarefaction showed was incomplete sorted-subset sequencing despite large depth.

The origin of this receptor is a woman younger than 45 in good health. Sequencing was carried out using naive CD4+ T cells sorted from blood. Subset indicated: CD45RA+ positively selected. The chain joins TRBV2 to TRBJ1-5; D possibly corresponds to TRBD1 (5 bases). The CDR3 DNA sequence: TGTGCCAGCAGCCCCGCAGGGTCGGCTAGCAATCAGCCCCAGCATTTT. Its translation: CASSPAGSASNQPQHF.